This TCR beta chain was recovered during a study of neoadjuvant anti-PD-1 for oral cavity cancer. Background on the study: Patients without progression got a fourth dose around day 43. Whole-study results and caveats: Pretreatment Treg/Th17 ratio correlated inversely with post-treatment tumor clonality. Post-nivolumab, blood T cell clonality was significantly elevated in non-responders.

Blood libraries mostly used roughly 0.5 ug genomic DNA, six replicates each. Sequenced by immunoSEQ multiplex PCR; TCRdb stores in-frame clones only, minus some. The repertoire holds fewer than 20,000 clones, with roughly 66% as singletons. V lost 6 bases and J lost 0; bases outside the gene matches: 8. The germline CDR1 and CDR2 sequences are MNHEY and SVGAGI. The CDR3 has 15 amino acids. As concerns this clone: Its cognate antigen is unknown.

The chain combines TRBV6-5 with TRBJ2-7; 7 bases are shared with TRBD2. This receptor was obtained from a person aged 40-85 years with oral cavity squamous cell carcinoma. The sample consisted of PBMCs, taken before nivolumab (anti-PD-1) treatment. This chain's CDR3 is CASRGERGSSYEQYF. In nucleotides, the CDR3 is TGTGCCAGCAGGGGAGAGCGGGGCAGCTCCTACGAGCAGTACTTC.